This T cell receptor beta chain was sequenced for a study of blood T cell repertoires in COVID-19. Study details: The origin of the acute and convalescent COVID-19 samples was the United States, Italy and Spain. PBMCs, B-cell-depleted T cells, or T cells provided the cDNA or gDNA that made up the material.

As originally analysed: From reference gene primer amplification, estimates of nucleated cell counts were derived. Sequenced by immunoSEQ multiplex PCR; TCRdb stores in-frame clones only, minus some. D and trimming were read from the DNA, whereas the V and J calls and clone size are those reported in that table. The sample contains 220,000 or so clones, 70% to 85% of which appear only once. With V trimmed by 3 bases and J by 11 bases, 3 bases remained unmatched. The CDR3 sequence is 13 residues long. The origin of this receptor is a woman older than 75 with acute or convalescent COVID-19. This chain uses TRBV12-3 or TRBV12-4 with TRBJ2-1, with TRBD2 identical over 11 bases. The sample was peripheral blood. CDR3 nucleotide sequence: TGTGCCAGCAGTTTTGGGACTAGCGGTAAGCAGTTCTTC. It specifies CASSFGTSGKQFF.